This TCR beta chain was sequenced during a study of blood T cell repertoires in COVID-19. Study background: The United States, Italy and Spain were the sources of the acute and convalescent COVID-19 samples.

Clones were sequenced by immunoSEQ multiplex PCR, and TCRdb holds only the in-frame ones, with some missing. The sample yields more than 95,000 clones, roughly four fifths seen once. The V end was cut by 1 base, the J end by 3 bases, with 10 bases between. The CDR3 extends over 14 amino acids. The germline V gene encodes CDR1 LGHDT and CDR2 YNNKEL (reference sequence). The chain combines TRBV3-1 (or the pseudogene TRBV3-2) with TRBJ2-7; maybe TRBD1 (6 bases). Source material: peripheral blood. The TCR originated in a woman older than 75 with acute or convalescent COVID-19. CDR3 nucleotide sequence: TGTGCCAGCAGCCAAGGTGGGACAAGCTACGAGCAGTACGTC. This translates into CASSQGGTSYEQYV.